A single sample is the source of the 17 T cell receptor beta chains below, sequenced in a study of T cells in Graves' hyperthyroidism and ophthalmopathy. RNA transcripts were the template for amplifying TCR beta CDR3 regions. First-round RT-PCR targeting the TCR CDR3 was performed with the HTBI primer set. TCRdb called the multiplex PCR reads again in MiXCR, with one record for every CDR3 protein. The table records about 92,000 distinct CDR3 sequences, around 52% of them present only once. Sequencing was carried out using blood. These receptors all come from a woman aged 40-49 years with Graves' hyperthyroidism.

V and J are TRBV5-1 and TRBJ1-1; 7 bases fit TRBD1. Unmatched junction bases numbered 4, after V lost 1 base and J lost 4 bases. The CDR3 has 14 residues. Germline assignment: CDR1 SGHRS and CDR2 YFSETQ. The CDR3 region has the DNA TGCGCCAGCAGCTTGAAACAGGGGAGCACTGAAGCTTTCTTT. It translates to CASSLKQGSTEAFF.

This clonotype was counted only a few times. The chain has TRBV29-1 and TRBJ1-2; the D gene is possibly TRBD1 (5 bases). V was cut by 5 bases and J by 8 bases, with 12 bases left in between. CDR3 size: 11 residues. Germline-derived CDR1 and CDR2 are SQVTM and ANQGSEA. The CDR3 loop reads CSVTGGGGYTF. The CDR3 nucleotides read TGCAGCGTTACGGGGGGAGGCGGCTACACCTTC. The entire variable domain, with the rest obtained from reference TRBV29-1 and TRBJ1-2, is as follows: SAVISQKPSRDICQRGTSLTIQCQVDSQVTMMFWYRQQPGQSLTLIATANQGSEATYESGFVIDKFPISRPNLTFSTLTVSNMSPEDSSIYLCSVTGGGGYTFGSGTRLTVV.

This clonotype was observed at least ten times. V and J are TRBV19 and TRBJ1-5; 7 positions agree with TRBD1. V trimming: 1 base; J trimming: 2 bases; junction bases outside the gene matches: 2. The length of the CDR3 is 15 residues. CDR1 is LNHDA and CDR2 is SQIVND in the germline V gene (reference sequence). Here the CDR3 DNA reads TGTGCCAGTAGTATAGGTCAGGGGGGCAATCAGCCCCAGCATTTT. Translation: CASSIGQGGNQPQHF.

The sample holds a few counts of this clonotype. A much more abundant neighbour one base away suggests this may be a read error. The chain recombines TRBV20-1 with TRBJ1-2; D not certain. This CDR3 comprises 8 residues. The V gene's germline CDR1 is DFQATT and CDR2 SNEGSKA (reference sequence). CDR3 nucleotides: TGCAGTGTAAATGGCTGCACCTTC. It yields the protein CSVNGCTF.

CDR3 loop: CAINRDRERAFF. CDR3 nucleotide sequence: TGTGCCATCAACCGGGACAGGGAGAGAGCTTTCTTT. The chain combines TRBV10-3 with TRBJ1-1, with TRBD1 identical over 9 bases. This CDR3 region has 12 residues. Germline loops: CDR1 ENHRY, CDR2 SYGVKD. V dropped 7 bases and J dropped 10; count of bases not matched to a gene: 7.

This clonotype was counted many times. The chain is built from TRBV7-8 and TRBJ2-7, with a possible D match to TRBD2 (6 bases). CDR3 length equals 17 residues. Germline assignment: CDR1 SGHVS and CDR2 FQNEAQ. V dropped 5 bases and J dropped 3 bases, with 23 bases sitting between them. The CDR3 coding sequence is TGTGCCAGCAGCCTTGGGACTGGAGGCCTCGATCGCTACGAGCAGTACTTC. Amino acid sequence: CASSLGTGGLDRYEQYF.

Note on this clonotype: With a much larger clone just one base away, this may be a read error. The chain links TRBV15 to TRBJ2-5; 11 bases map to TRBD2. CDR1 LNHNV and CDR2 YYDKDF come from the germline V gene (reference sequence). J gave up 0 bases and V 5 bases, and 5 bases lay outside the gene matches. The CDR3 totals 16 residues. The CDR3 loop reads CATSPPTSGNQETQYF. Written as DNA, the CDR3 is TGTGCCACCAGCCCGCCGACTAGCGGGAACCAAGAGACCCAGTACTTC. Looking up the rest from reference TRBV15 and TRBJ2-5 gives the full variable domain: DAMVIQNPRYQVTQFGKPVTLSCSQTLNHNVMYWYQQKSSQAPKLLFHYYDKDFNNEADTPDNFQSRRPNTSFCFLDIRSPGLGDTAMYLCATSPPTSGNQETQYFGPGTRLLVL.

With regard to this clonotype: A much larger clone differs from this one at a single base, so this may be a read error. The V gene is TRBV2, the J gene TRBJ1-2; D is perhaps TRBD1 (5 bases). V was cut by 6 bases and J by 4 bases, with 15 bases left in between. The length of the CDR3 is 14 residues. CDR1 SNHLY and CDR2 FYNNEI come from the germline V gene. The CDR3 region has the DNA TGTGCCAGCAGGCCCTTAGGGAGGGGCTATGGCTACACCTTC. Translated, it gives CASRPLGRGYGYTF.

This clonotype has just a few counts. The chain carries TRBV29-1 and TRBJ1-2, with D tentatively TRBD1 (6 bases). The CDR3 has 14 residues. The germline gives CDR1 SQVTM, CDR2 ANQGSEA. V lost 4 bases and J 8 bases, leaving 20 bases between the germline ends. In DNA form, the CDR3 reads TGCAGCGTTGGAATAGAACGGGGGGCCGGCGGCTACACCTTC. Translated: CSVGIERGAGGYTF.

Points on this clonotype: At one end the junction does not follow the germline gene, possibly because of a read error. The J gene is TRBJ1-1, the V gene TRBV2; D is unresolved. Germline values: CDR1 SNHLY, CDR2 FYNNEI. The CDR3 has 12 amino acids. CDR3 sequence reads: CASRADGTEASF. CDR3 nucleotides: TGTGCCAGCAGAGCCGACGGAACTGAAGCTTCCTTT.

This clonotype was counted only a few times. This rearrangement joins TRBV2 to TRBJ1-2; TRBD1 might be the D (5 bases). Germline V gene data show CDR1 as SNHLY and CDR2 as FYNNEI. V lost 8 bases and J 6 bases, leaving 16 bases between the germline ends. The CDR3 extends over 13 amino acids. The CDR3 here is CASGTAGMDGYTF. CDR3 in DNA: TGTGCCAGCGGTACGGCAGGGATGGATGGCTACACCTTC.

The gene calls are TRBV7-6 and TRBJ1-1; D call uncertain. This CDR3 comprises 10 residues. Trimming took off 9 bases at V and 2 bases at J, with 4 bases between the two ends. Looked up from germline, CDR1 is SGHVS and CDR2 is FNYEAQ. In DNA form, the CDR3 reads TGTGCCAGGAGCAACACTGAAGCTTTCTTT. Protein sequence: CARSNTEAFF.

A few counts support this clonotype. This chain uses TRBV7-2 with TRBJ2-3; D could derive from TRBD1 or TRBD2 (6 bases each). Germline V lookup: CDR1 SGHTA, CDR2 FQGNSA. Trimming pared 8 bases from V and 3 bases from J, leaving 12 bases between. This CDR3 is 13 amino acids long. CDR3 region: CASQRGGTDTQYF. The CDR3 nucleotides are TGTGCCAGCCAGAGAGGGGGGACAGATACGCAGTATTTT.

The chain joins TRBV29-1 to TRBJ2-3, with 12 bases fitting TRBD2. Germline V gives CDR1 SQVTM, CDR2 ANQGSEA. Unmatched junction bases numbered 1, after V lost 6 bases and J lost 0 bases. This CDR3 spans 14 amino acids. Here the CDR3 DNA reads TGCAGCGTGGGGACTAGCGGGAGCACAGATACGCAGTATTTT. It encodes CSVGTSGSTDTQYF.

This clonotype has a count of ten or more. The CDR3 DNA is TGCAGTGCTAGATTAAAGACTAATTGGTACCAAGAGACCCAGTACTTC. It is translated as CSARLKTNWYQETQYF. V usage is TRBV20-1 and J usage is TRBJ2-5; a possible D gene is TRBD2 (5 bases). V was cut by 2 bases and J by 0 bases, with 16 bases left in between. The CDR3 length is 16 residues. CDR1 and CDR2 (germline): DFQATT, SNEGSKA (reference sequence).

The rearrangement links TRBV29-1 to TRBJ2-7; 8 bases match TRBD2. The trim removed 5 bases at V and 3 bases at J, leaving 3 bases unmatched. The CDR3 consists of 12 residues. CDR1 SQVTM and CDR2 ANQGSEA come from the germline V gene. In DNA, the CDR3 is TGCAGCGTTACTAGCGGATTCTACGAGCAGTACTTC. As protein: CSVTSGFYEQYF.

This clonotype was recorded many times. The chain combines TRBV7-2 with TRBJ2-7, with TRBD1 identical over 8 bases. The CDR3 contains 17 residues. V dropped 6 bases and J dropped 6; count of bases not matched to a gene: 19. From germline, CDR1 is SGHTA and CDR2 FQGNSA. CDR3 region: CASSFPGVRGRTGEQYF. CDR3 sequence (DNA): TGTGCCAGCAGTTTCCCCGGGGTCAGGGGGCGCACGGGCGAGCAGTACTTC.